This T cell receptor beta chain was documented in a study of shared clonotypes between healthy human individuals. Every donor was a Caucasian adult from Nashville, Tennessee. This clone was counted only a few times. The target antigen is unknown. Per the germline V gene, CDR1 is WNHNN and CDR2 is SYGVQD (reference sequence). V lost 2 bases, J lost 4 bases, and 11 bases lay in between. The length of the CDR3 is 14 residues. Study-wide results and caveats: Naive subsets, compared against memory subsets, generally had larger estimated richness values. The authors expected sequencing depth to affect clonotype sharing among donors.

Libraries were prepared by immunoSEQ multiplex PCR; TCRdb keeps only in-frame clonotypes and omits some of them. The table shows 550,000 to 800,000 clones, with about 92% occurring only once. Sequencing was carried out using memory CD8+ T cells from PBMCs. Subset defined: CD45RO+ cells pooled with CCR7-negative TemRA cells. The V gene is TRBV10-1, the J gene TRBJ1-1, with a tentative D call TRBD1 (6 bases). This clonotype was obtained from a man aged 18 to 35 in good health. Some clones in this sample may be carry-over from other donors' samples. CDR3 sequence (DNA): TGCGCCAGCAGTGAGAGCCTCAGGGGCACTGAAGCTTTCTTT. It specifies CASSESLRGTEAFF.